A selection of T cell receptor beta chains follows, all from one sample in a study of blood T cells in healthy people across ages. TCRdb reanalysed the 5' RACE reads using MiXCR and keeps one entry per CDR3 protein. The profile shows roughly 930,000 distinct CDR3 sequences, 48% of them singletons. The sequenced sample consisted of blood. Receptors originate from a man aged 30-40 years in good health. Each CDR3 is given with its conserved first and last residue. The order of the fields is D gene, clone size, V gene, J gene, CDR3 protein, CDR3 DNA. A D gene is named only where the DNA matches it firmly. Clone size appears in some rows only: once, few, many, or a class for an expanded clone.

TRBD1	.	TRBV12-3/TRBV12-4	TRBJ1-4	CASSAPGQTNEKLFF	TGTGCCAGCAGCGCACCGGGACAGACTAATGAAAAACTGTTTTTT
TRBD2	.	TRBV20-1	TRBJ2-3	CSAPRTSFEDTQYF	TGCAGTGCTCCGAGGACTAGCTTTGAGGATACGCAGTATTTT
TRBD1	.	TRBV4-2	TRBJ2-7	CASSLLGTDSCEQYF	TGTGCCAGCAGCCTCCTCGGGACAGACTCCTGCGAGCAGTACTTC
TRBD1	.	TRBV15	TRBJ1-2	CATSRLDRSNYGYTF	TGTGCCACCAGCAGGCTGGACAGGTCTAACTATGGCTACACCTTC
.	.	TRBV20-1	TRBJ1-1	CSAVIDRANTEAFF	TGCAGTGCTGTCATCGATAGGGCGAACACTGAAGCTTTCTTT
.	.	TRBV6-2/TRBV6-3	TRBJ2-7	CASRTGFYLDEQYF	TGTGCCAGCAGAACAGGGTTCTATTTGGACGAGCAGTACTTC
.	once	TRBV28	TRBJ1-2	CASSSPGTSVNYGYTF	TGTGCCAGCAGTTCCCCCGGGACGTCAGTTAACTATGGCTACACCTTC
.	.	TRBV20-1	TRBJ2-5	CSARAGTYRKETQYF	TGCAGTGCTAGGGCAGGTACATACCGAAAAGAGACCCAGTACTTC
.	.	TRBV2	TRBJ2-3	CAGRRTVSTDTQYF	TGTGCCGGCCGCCGGACAGTGAGCACAGATACGCAGTATTTT
.	.	TRBV6-1	TRBJ2-3	CASCSGPGDTQYF	TGTGCCAGCTGTTCGGGCCCCGGAGATACGCAGTATTTT
.	.	TRBV7-2	TRBJ2-1	CASSSGGGWQFF	TGTGCCAGCAGCTCTGGGGGGGGCTGGCAGTTCTTC
TRBD1	few	TRBV12-3/TRBV12-4	TRBJ1-2	CASTLGDRAKHGYTF	TGTGCCAGCACCCTAGGGGACAGGGCAAAGCATGGCTACACCTTC
.	few	TRBV7-9	TRBJ2-4	CASSGQAKNIQYF	TGTGCCAGCAGCGGACAGGCCAAAAACATTCAGTACTTC
.	.	TRBV6-5	TRBJ1-1	CASSYSNPGNTEAFF	TGTGCCAGCAGTTACTCGAATCCAGGGAACACTGAAGCTTTCTTT
.	.	TRBV3-1	TRBJ2-7	CTSSQLMEQYF	TGTACCAGCAGCCAACTGATGGAGCAGTACTTC
.	.	TRBV6-5	TRBJ1-2	CASRRTSRYGYTF	TGTGCCAGCAGACGGACGTCCCGCTATGGCTACACCTTC
.	once	TRBV21-1	TRBJ2-4	CASSKKEGAKNIQYF	TGTGCCAGCAGCAAAAAAGAAGGAGCCAAAAACATTCAGTACTTC
TRBD2	.	TRBV7-2	TRBJ2-1	CASSLGASGGAHEQFF	TGTGCCAGCAGCTTAGGGGCTAGCGGGGGGGCCCATGAGCAGTTCTTC